The T cell receptor (beta chain) described here comes from a study of shared clonotypes between healthy human individuals. CDR3 size: 16 residues. CDR1 and CDR2 (germline): SGHNT, YYREEE (reference sequence). V was clipped by 3 bases and J by 2 bases, with 17 bases between them. Profiling relied on immunoSEQ multiplex PCR, and the TCRdb table lists in-frame clones only, not all of them. The sample gives under 600,000 clones, around 78% of which show up once; 12% is in the top ten. Specimen: PBMCs. The chain couples TRBV5-4 to TRBJ2-5; the D call may be TRBD1 or TRBD2 (7 bases each). This sequence originates from a woman aged 40 to 50 in good health. Some clones in this sample may be carry-over from other donors' samples. The CDR3 is CASSSGGGKYQETQYF. The CDR3 DNA follows: TGTGCCAGCAGCTCAGGGGGAGGGAAATATCAAGAGACCCAGTACTTC.